This T cell receptor beta chain was recovered during a study of identifying expanded T cells in peripheral blood. Produced via immunoSEQ multiplex PCR; TCRdb's table is partial and in-frame only. The table lists about 90,000 clones, approximately 81% of them singletons. Germline CDR1 LNHNV, CDR2 YYDKDF (reference sequence). There are 14 residues in the CDR3. V lost 0 bases to trimming and J lost 6 bases, with 8 bases between them. This receptor was obtained from a person aged 18 to 70 in good health. Sequenced sample: blood. The genes are TRBV15 and TRBJ2-2; D ambiguous. Written as DNA, the CDR3 is TGTGCCACCAGCAGAGATCGGGTGTCCGGGGAGCTGTTTTTT. Translation gives CATSRDRVSGELFF.